A selection of T cell receptor beta chains follows, all from one sample in a study of blood T cell repertoires in COVID-19. Assay used: immunoSEQ multiplex PCR; TCRdb lists only in-frame clones, some missing. The table records around 19,000 clones, more than 85% of them present only once. The sequencing input was peripheral blood. The receptors were sampled from a man aged 65 to 85 with active COVID-19. CDR3s include the opening cysteine and the closing phenylalanine or tryptophan. The order of the fields is CDR3 protein, CDR3 DNA, J gene, D gene, clone size, CDR3 length, V gene. The D gene is left open where the match is weak. A row's size may be missing; if present it is once, few, many or a size class.

CDR3 protein: CATRGGRNTEAFF
CDR3 DNA: TGTGCCACACGGGGAGGGAGGAACACTGAAGCTTTCTTT
J gene: TRBJ1-1
D gene: NA
clone size: NA
CDR3 length: 13
V gene: TRBV6-5

CDR3 protein: CASSQHLAGAGEQFF
CDR3 DNA: TGTGCCAGCAGCCAACATTTAGCGGGAGCTGGTGAGCAGTTCTTC
J gene: TRBJ2-1
D gene: TRBD2
clone size: NA
CDR3 length: 15
V gene: TRBV3-1/TRBV3-2

CDR3 protein: CASARGDPTGELFF
CDR3 DNA: TGTGCCAGCGCAAGGGGCGACCCGACCGGGGAGCTGTTTTTT
J gene: TRBJ2-2
D gene: NA
clone size: once
CDR3 length: 14
V gene: TRBV7-2

CDR3 protein: CASSLLGGNEKLFF
CDR3 DNA: TGTGCCAGCAGCTTATTAGGGGGCAATGAAAAACTGTTTTTT
J gene: TRBJ1-4
D gene: TRBD1
clone size: NA
CDR3 length: 14
V gene: TRBV7-9

CDR3 protein: CASSPKRDSDTQYF
CDR3 DNA: TGTGCCAGCTCACCAAAAAGGGACTCTGATACGCAGTATTTT
J gene: TRBJ2-3
D gene: NA
clone size: NA
CDR3 length: 14
V gene: TRBV18

CDR3 protein: CASSVRGRGLETGELFF
CDR3 DNA: TGTGCCAGCAGCGTAAGGGGCAGGGGGCTAGAAACCGGGGAGCTGTTTTTT
J gene: TRBJ2-2
D gene: TRBD1
clone size: NA
CDR3 length: 17
V gene: TRBV9

CDR3 protein: CATRNGRAGNIQYF
CDR3 DNA: TGTGCCACCAGGAACGGGAGGGCGGGAAACATTCAGTACTTC
J gene: TRBJ2-4
D gene: TRBD2
clone size: NA
CDR3 length: 14
V gene: TRBV15

CDR3 protein: CASRAGDGFYEQYF
CDR3 DNA: TGTGCCAGCAGGGCGGGAGATGGGTTCTACGAGCAGTACTTC
J gene: TRBJ2-7
D gene: TRBD2
clone size: NA
CDR3 length: 14
V gene: TRBV7-9

CDR3 protein: CASRQDSYEQYF
CDR3 DNA: TGTGCCAGCAGGCAAGACAGTTACGAGCAGTACTTC
J gene: TRBJ2-7
D gene: NA
clone size: NA
CDR3 length: 12
V gene: TRBV6-5

CDR3 protein: CASSPHRYNEQFF
CDR3 DNA: TGTGCCAGCAGCCCGCACAGGTACAATGAGCAGTTCTTC
J gene: TRBJ2-1
D gene: NA
clone size: NA
CDR3 length: 13
V gene: TRBV11-1

CDR3 protein: CASSQQPGELFF
CDR3 DNA: TGTGCCAGCAGCCAACAGCCCGGGGAGCTGTTTTTT
J gene: TRBJ2-2
D gene: NA
clone size: NA
CDR3 length: 12
V gene: TRBV7-2

CDR3 protein: CASSLLEQGVDTIYF
CDR3 DNA: TGTGCCAGCAGCTTGCTAGAACAGGGGGTAGACACCATATATTTT
J gene: TRBJ1-3
D gene: TRBD1
clone size: once
CDR3 length: 15
V gene: TRBV5-5

CDR3 protein: CASSLAQGARGYTF
CDR3 DNA: TGTGCCAGCAGCTTAGCCCAGGGGGCACGGGGCTACACCTTC
J gene: TRBJ1-2
D gene: TRBD1
clone size: once
CDR3 length: 14
V gene: TRBV7-9

CDR3 protein: CASRPGQGTYEQYF
CDR3 DNA: TGCGCCAGCAGACCGGGACAGGGGACCTACGAGCAGTACTTC
J gene: TRBJ2-7
D gene: TRBD1
clone size: NA
CDR3 length: 14
V gene: TRBV10-2

CDR3 protein: CASSAGGSRAFF
CDR3 DNA: TGCGCCAGCAGTGCAGGGGGCTCCCGAGCTTTCTTT
J gene: TRBJ1-1
D gene: TRBD1
clone size: NA
CDR3 length: 12
V gene: TRBV10-1

CDR3 protein: CASSPPGQTYEQYF
CDR3 DNA: TGCGCCAGCAGCCCACCGGGACAGACCTACGAGCAGTACTTC
J gene: TRBJ2-7
D gene: TRBD1
clone size: NA
CDR3 length: 14
V gene: TRBV5-1

CDR3 protein: CASSLMAGNTEAFF
CDR3 DNA: TGTGCCAGCAGCTTAATGGCAGGTAACACTGAAGCTTTCTTT
J gene: TRBJ1-1
D gene: NA
clone size: few
CDR3 length: 14
V gene: TRBV7-2

CDR3 protein: CASSSSPTSGAYNEQFF
CDR3 DNA: TGTGCCAGCAGTTCCTCCCCGACTAGCGGGGCCTACAATGAGCAGTTCTTC
J gene: TRBJ2-1
D gene: TRBD2
clone size: NA
CDR3 length: 17
V gene: TRBV28

CDR3 protein: CASRLTGRTEAFF
CDR3 DNA: TGTGCCAGCAGACTTACAGGGCGCACTGAAGCTTTCTTT
J gene: TRBJ1-1
D gene: NA
clone size: NA
CDR3 length: 13
V gene: TRBV12-3/TRBV12-4

CDR3 protein: CASSLDRSGGSQFF
CDR3 DNA: TGTGCCAGCAGCTTAGATCGCTCTGGAGGGAGTCAGTTCTTC
J gene: TRBJ2-1
D gene: NA
clone size: NA
CDR3 length: 14
V gene: TRBV11-2

CDR3 protein: CASSRDITGELFF
CDR3 DNA: TGCGCCAGCAGCCGCGACATCACCGGGGAGCTGTTTTTT
J gene: TRBJ2-2
D gene: NA
clone size: NA
CDR3 length: 13
V gene: TRBV5-1

CDR3 protein: CASRLAGNNEQFF
CDR3 DNA: TGTGCCAGTAGACTAGCGGGGAACAATGAGCAGTTCTTC
J gene: TRBJ2-1
D gene: TRBD2
clone size: NA
CDR3 length: 13
V gene: TRBV6-6

CDR3 protein: CASSYSRSISTEAFF
CDR3 DNA: TGTGCCAGCAGTTACTCCCGAAGCATTAGCACTGAAGCTTTCTTT
J gene: TRBJ1-1
D gene: NA
clone size: NA
CDR3 length: 15
V gene: TRBV6-5

CDR3 protein: CASTRGQGQETQYF
CDR3 DNA: TGTGCCAGCACCAGGGGACAGGGCCAAGAGACCCAGTACTTC
J gene: TRBJ2-5
D gene: TRBD1
clone size: NA
CDR3 length: 14
V gene: TRBV13

CDR3 protein: CASSLMGGEQFF
CDR3 DNA: TGTGCCAGCAGCTTAATGGGGGGTGAGCAGTTCTTC
J gene: TRBJ2-1
D gene: NA
clone size: NA
CDR3 length: 12
V gene: TRBV7-3

CDR3 protein: CASSPGFEQFF
CDR3 DNA: TGTGCCAGCAGTCCAGGGTTTGAGCAGTTCTTC
J gene: TRBJ2-1
D gene: NA
clone size: NA
CDR3 length: 11
V gene: TRBV9

CDR3 protein: CASSEAQVSGYTF
CDR3 DNA: TGTGCCAGCAGTGAGGCACAGGTGAGCGGCTACACCTTC
J gene: TRBJ1-2
D gene: NA
clone size: NA
CDR3 length: 13
V gene: TRBV6-1

CDR3 protein: CASRTGVYYEQYF
CDR3 DNA: TGTGCCAGTAGGACAGGAGTATACTACGAGCAGTACTTC
J gene: TRBJ2-7
D gene: TRBD1
clone size: NA
CDR3 length: 13
V gene: TRBV2

CDR3 protein: CASSLGASYEQYF
CDR3 DNA: TGTGCCAGCAGTTTGGGGGCCTCCTACGAGCAGTACTTC
J gene: TRBJ2-7
D gene: NA
clone size: NA
CDR3 length: 13
V gene: TRBV28

CDR3 protein: CASQPDRGLTGELFF
CDR3 DNA: TGCGCCAGCCAACCGGACAGGGGGCTTACCGGGGAGCTGTTTTTT
J gene: TRBJ2-2
D gene: TRBD1
clone size: NA
CDR3 length: 15
V gene: TRBV10-2

CDR3 protein: CASSLSREGQPQYF
CDR3 DNA: TGTGCCAGCAGCTTATCGCGGGAGGGCCAGCCCCAGTACTTC
J gene: TRBJ2-7
D gene: TRBD2
clone size: NA
CDR3 length: 14
V gene: TRBV7-2

CDR3 protein: CASSRPRGSNNEQFF
CDR3 DNA: TGTGCCAGCTCACGGCCCAGGGGTAGTAACAATGAGCAGTTCTTC
J gene: TRBJ2-1
D gene: NA
clone size: NA
CDR3 length: 15
V gene: TRBV18

CDR3 protein: CASSSLAGGPEQYF
CDR3 DNA: TGTGCCAGCAGTTCTCTAGCGGGGGGGCCCGAGCAGTACTTC
J gene: TRBJ2-7
D gene: TRBD2
clone size: NA
CDR3 length: 14
V gene: TRBV27

CDR3 protein: CASSPDSTYEQYF
CDR3 DNA: TGTGCCAGCAGTCCCGACTCGACCTACGAGCAGTACTTC
J gene: TRBJ2-7
D gene: NA
clone size: NA
CDR3 length: 13
V gene: TRBV12-3/TRBV12-4

CDR3 protein: CASSFPPAGRRTGELFF
CDR3 DNA: TGTGCCAGCAGCTTCCCCCCGGCAGGGAGGAGGACCGGGGAGCTGTTTTTT
J gene: TRBJ2-2
D gene: NA
clone size: NA
CDR3 length: 17
V gene: TRBV7-6

CDR3 protein: CASSLVTSGSTDTQYF
CDR3 DNA: TGTGCCAGCAGCTTAGTAACTAGCGGGTCAACAGATACGCAGTATTTT
J gene: TRBJ2-3
D gene: TRBD2
clone size: NA
CDR3 length: 16
V gene: TRBV11-2

CDR3 protein: CASSVEPGWAEAFF
CDR3 DNA: TGTGCCAGCAGCGTAGAGCCGGGGTGGGCTGAAGCTTTCTTT
J gene: TRBJ1-1
D gene: NA
clone size: NA
CDR3 length: 14
V gene: TRBV9

CDR3 protein: CASTNRAPGGYTF
CDR3 DNA: TGTGCCAGCACAAACAGGGCTCCCGGCGGCTACACCTTC
J gene: TRBJ1-2
D gene: NA
clone size: NA
CDR3 length: 13
V gene: TRBV12-3/TRBV12-4

CDR3 protein: CAWGVGTSVNEQFF
CDR3 DNA: TGTGCCTGGGGGGTAGGGACTAGCGTAAATGAGCAGTTCTTC
J gene: TRBJ2-1
D gene: TRBD2
clone size: NA
CDR3 length: 14
V gene: TRBV30

CDR3 protein: CASSQGPGGNTEAFF
CDR3 DNA: TGTGCCAGCAGCCAAGGCCCGGGAGGGAACACTGAAGCTTTCTTT
J gene: TRBJ1-1
D gene: NA
clone size: NA
CDR3 length: 15
V gene: TRBV4-2

CDR3 protein: CSTRSGHEQYF
CDR3 DNA: TGCAGTACCCGGTCAGGGCACGAGCAGTACTTC
J gene: TRBJ2-7
D gene: NA
clone size: NA
CDR3 length: 11
V gene: TRBV20-1